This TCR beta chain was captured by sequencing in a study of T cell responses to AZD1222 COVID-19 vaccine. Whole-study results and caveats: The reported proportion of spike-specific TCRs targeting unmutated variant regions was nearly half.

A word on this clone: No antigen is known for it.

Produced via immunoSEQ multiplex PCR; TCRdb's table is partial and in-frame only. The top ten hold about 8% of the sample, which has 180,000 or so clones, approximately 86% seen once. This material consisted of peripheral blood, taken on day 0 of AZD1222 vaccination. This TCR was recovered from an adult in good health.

CDR3 bases: TGTGCCAGCAGTTACCGAGAAGGGGCGCAGCCCCAGCATTTT. Translated, it gives CASSYREGAQPQHF. The chain uses TRBV6-5 and TRBJ1-5; possibly TRBD1 for D (5 bases). Trimming stripped 2 bases from V and 7 bases from J, with 12 bases between. Germline CDR1 is MNHEY and CDR2 is SVGAGI. The CDR3 contains 14 residues.